These 19 T cell receptor beta chains share one sample of origin, sequenced in a study of vaccination effects on CD4 cells after COVID-19. Before sequencing, viral peptide pools were used by the ViraFEST assay to expand antigen-specific CD4+ T cells. Cultured cells yielded isolated CD4+ T cells after 10 days. According to PCR results, the person was infected with SARS-CoV-2 between March and December 2020. Measured with immunoSEQ multiplex PCR; TCRdb has only the in-frame clones, and not every one. The table has approximately 33,000 clones, 70% to 80% seen once. No antigen has been assigned to these receptors. The material was CD4+ T cells from PBMCs cultured with HCoV-NL63 spike peptides, obtained before COVID-19 vaccination. These TCRs come from a human donor who had a prior SARS-CoV-2 infection.

V usage is TRBV7-9 and J usage is TRBJ2-5; no firm D call. Trimming stripped 1 base from V and 7 bases from J, with 4 bases between. The V gene's germline CDR1 is SEHNR and CDR2 FQNEAQ (reference sequence). CDR3 length: 11 residues. CDR3 protein: CASSLGGTQYF. CDR3 in DNA: TGTGCCAGCAGCTTAGGAGGGACCCAGTACTTC. The full variable domain, completed using reference TRBV7-9 and TRBJ2-5, is DTGVSQNPRHKITKRGQNVTFRCDPISEHNRLYWYRQTLGQGPEFLTYFQNEAQLEKSRLLSDRFSAERPKGSFSTLEIQRTEQGDSAMYLCASSLGGTQYFGPGTRLLVL.

In this sample, this clone turned up a few times. The CDR3 DNA sequence: TGTGCCAGCAGCCAAGTCACTTCTGGAAACACCATATATTTT. Its protein is CASSQVTSGNTIYF. This chain links TRBV14 with TRBJ1-3; D unclear. V was shortened by 1 base and J by 1 base, with 5 bases between the two germline ends. The length of the CDR3 is 14 residues. CDR1 SGHDN and CDR2 FVKESK come from the germline V gene.

The rearrangement links TRBV2 to TRBJ2-7; D might be TRBD2 (6 bases). V was clipped by 5 bases and J by 1 base, with 15 bases between them. CDR3 length: 15 amino acids. Germline V gene sequence: CDR1 SNHLY, CDR2 FYNNEI. The DNA for the CDR3 is TGTGCCAGCAGTCGGTCCGGGACTCTGTCCTACGAGCAGTACTTC. Its translation is CASSRSGTLSYEQYF.

This chain uses TRBV5-5 with TRBJ2-2; 8 nucleotides match TRBD2. Germline V gives CDR1 SGHKS, CDR2 YYEKEE (reference sequence). J gave up 5 bases and V 2 bases, and 14 bases lay outside the gene matches. This CDR3 is 18 amino acids long. DNA of the CDR3: TGTGCCAGCAGCTTTACGGTCCTAGCGGGTCCCCTAACCGGGGAGCTGTTTTTT. It yields the protein CASSFTVLAGPLTGELFF.

V usage is TRBV11-2 and J usage is TRBJ1-2, with no clear D. Trimming left V 7 bases short and J 5 bases short, with 14 bases between. This CDR3 has 13 amino acids. Germline CDR1 and CDR2: SGHAT and FQNNGV. CDR3 DNA: TGTGCCAGCACCATAGGGTTGGGGTATGGCTACACCTTC. Residues: CASTIGLGYGYTF.

The chain combines TRBV5-8 with TRBJ2-3, with 8 bases aligning to TRBD2. The germline V gene has CDR1 SGHTS and CDR2 YDEGEE. The length of the CDR3 is 16 residues. V was pared by 0 bases and J by 1 base, with 4 bases of the junction left unmatched. As DNA, the CDR3 is TGTGCCAGCAGCTTGGTGCGGGGGGCGGGCACAGATACGCAGTATTTT. It codes for CASSLVRGAGTDTQYF.

This chain connects TRBV18 to TRBJ2-7; the D call may be TRBD1 or TRBD2 (6 bases each). This CDR3 comprises 14 residues. Germline CDR1 KGHSH, CDR2 LQKENI. V lost 4 bases to trimming and J lost 0 bases, with 10 bases between them. The CDR3 is CASSRGASSYEQYF. CDR3 nucleotides: TGTGCCAGCTCACGGGGGGCGAGCTCCTACGAGCAGTACTTC.

The chain joins TRBV19 to TRBJ1-1, with D unresolved. Per germline, CDR1 LNHDA and CDR2 SQIVND (reference sequence). Trimming cost V 2 bases and J 1 base, with 8 bases left between them. This CDR3 comprises 14 residues. CDR3 sequence reads: CASSINLGNTEAFF. In DNA form, the CDR3 reads TGTGCCAGTAGTATAAATCTCGGGAACACTGAAGCTTTCTTT. The entire variable domain, with the rest obtained from reference TRBV19 and TRBJ1-1, is as follows: DGGITQSPKYLFRKEGQNVTLSCEQNLNHDAMYWYRQDPGQGLRLIYYSQIVNDFQKGDIAEGYSVSREKKESFPLTVTSAQKNPTAFYLCASSINLGNTEAFFGQGTRLTVV.

This sequence joins TRBV5-1 and TRBJ2-2; 10 nucleotides line up with TRBD2. CDR3 length: 16 amino acids. The V gene end was trimmed by 5 bases and the J gene end by 3 bases; junction bases not matched to a gene: 7. The germline gives CDR1 SGHRS, CDR2 YFSETQ. CDR3 coding DNA: TGCGCCAGCAGTTCAACTAGCGGGGCCTACACCGGGGAGCTGTTTTTT. It encodes CASSSTSGAYTGELFF.

The V and J genes are TRBV30 and TRBJ1-5; TRBD1 is a possible D gene (5 bases). The CDR3 is made up of 15 amino acids. Germline lookup yields CDR1 GTSNPN and CDR2 SVGIG (reference sequence). Trimming shortened V by 0 bases and J by 0 bases, and 9 bases separated the two germline ends. This CDR3 is CAWSVGDYSNQPQHF. CDR3 DNA: TGTGCCTGGAGTGTGGGGGATTATAGCAATCAGCCCCAGCATTTT.

The chain joins TRBV5-1 to TRBJ1-3; D ambiguous. The CDR3 sequence is 14 residues long. In germline, CDR1 is SGHRS, CDR2 YFSETQ. The V and J ends lost 0 bases and 1 base respectively, with 5 bases between them. The CDR3 region is CASSLESSGNTIYF. The CDR3 nucleotides read TGCGCCAGCAGCTTGGAGTCGTCTGGAAACACCATATATTTT.

This clone was observed a few times. The chain uses TRBV5-1 and TRBJ1-1; D perhaps matches TRBD1 (6 bases). V lost 5 bases and J lost 11, with 16 bases in between. Germline V gene lookup returns CDR1 SGHRS and CDR2 YFSETQ. This CDR3 has 12 residues. The CDR3 bases are TGCGCCAGCAGGGGGCAGGGGAAAGCGGCTTTCTTT. Translating gives CASRGQGKAAFF.

CDR3 protein: CASSQSGSKEGYTF. The DNA for the CDR3 is TGTGCCAGCAGCCAGTCCGGGTCTAAAGAGGGCTACACCTTC. V and J are TRBV14 and TRBJ1-2; unclear D gene. The CDR3 sequence is 14 residues long. CDR1 is SGHDN and CDR2 is FVKESK in the germline V gene. Trimming stripped 3 bases from V and 8 bases from J, with 16 bases between.

The rearrangement joins TRBV5-1 to TRBJ2-3, with 8 positions matching TRBD2. There are 17 residues in the CDR3. Germline trimming cut 7 bases from V and 2 bases from J; bases unmatched to any gene: 15. Germline V gene sequence: CDR1 SGHRS, CDR2 YFSETQ. CDR3 in DNA: TGCGCCAGCGGGCGTGGAGTGGTAGCGGGGTCCACAGATACGCAGTATTTT. The encoded protein is CASGRGVVAGSTDTQYF.

This clone was counted once. The CDR3 loop is CASSYGTSAGSGANVLTF. Written as DNA, the CDR3 is TGTGCCAGCAGTTATGGGACTAGCGCCGGCTCTGGGGCCAACGTCCTGACTTTC. The rearrangement joins TRBV5-8 to TRBJ2-6; the match to TRBD2 covers 10 bases. Trimming took 5 bases from V and 0 from J; bases not matched to a gene: 8. Germline-derived CDR1 and CDR2 are SGHTS and YDEGEE. The CDR3 has 18 residues.

The chain uses TRBV9 and TRBJ2-3; the D gene is possibly TRBD2 (7 bases). V was shortened by 6 bases and J by 2 bases, with 19 bases between the two germline ends. Germline V CDR1 and CDR2: SGDLS, YYNGEE. This CDR3 spans 16 amino acids. CDR3: CASTHQGGGLTDTQYF. Written as DNA, the CDR3 is TGTGCCAGCACCCATCAAGGGGGGGGACTCACAGATACGCAGTATTTT.

This chain connects TRBV24-1 to TRBJ2-5; tentatively, D is TRBD2 (5 bases). V lost 5 bases, J lost 5 bases, and 11 bases lay in between. The CDR3 totals 13 residues. Per the germline V gene, CDR1 is KGHDR and CDR2 is SFDVKD. The CDR3 region has the DNA TGTGCCACCAGTGTGTCCGGGATCGAGACCCAGTACTTC. The encoded protein is CATSVSGIETQYF.

This chain uses TRBV3-1 (or the pseudogene TRBV3-2) with TRBJ2-1, with TRBD2 matching 11 bases. This CDR3 has 15 amino acids. Germline CDR1 and CDR2: LGHDT and YNNKEL (reference sequence). V lost 1 base, J lost 9 bases, and 5 bases stayed unmatched. The CDR3 is CASSQVASGGSEQFF. CDR3 bases: TGTGCCAGCAGCCAAGTCGCTAGCGGGGGGAGTGAGCAGTTCTTC.

J is TRBJ1-4 and V is TRBV18; 8 bases are a match to TRBD1. The CDR3 consists of 15 residues. V shed 4 bases and J 4 bases; nucleotides not matched to a gene: 5. CDR1 and CDR2 from the germline V gene are KGHSH and LQKENI. CDR3 region: CASSRNRGINEKLFF. DNA of the CDR3: TGTGCCAGCTCACGGAACAGGGGGATTAATGAAAAACTGTTTTTT.